These T cell receptor beta chains were read from a single sample in a study of blood T cell repertoires in COVID-19. Profiled with immunoSEQ multiplex PCR; TCRdb holds only in-frame clones, not every one. The sample shows over 70,000 clones, roughly 78% of them seen only once. Source material: peripheral blood. The receptors stem from a woman aged 80 or over with acute or convalescent COVID-19. The CDR3 runs from the conserved cysteine through the conserved F or W. A D gene is named only where the DNA matches it firmly. Clone size is shown for a subset of rows, as once, few, many or a class of expanded clone.

j_gene,abundance,d_gene,v_gene,CDR3nt,CDR3aa
TRBJ2-7,-,TRBD1,TRBV6-6,TGTGCCAGCAGTTACGGACAGGGTTGGTCCTACGAGCAGTACTTC,CASSYGQGWSYEQYF
TRBJ2-7,-,-,TRBV13,TGTGCCAGCAGCTCACAGATGGGGCTGCAGTACTTC,CASSSQMGLQYF
TRBJ1-2,once,TRBD1,TRBV5-6,TGTGCCAGCAGCTTGGGACAACAGGGGTATGGCTACACCTTC,CASSLGQQGYGYTF
TRBJ2-3,-,-,TRBV5-1,TGCGCCAGCACACTGGGGGCTAGCCGCCGGAGCACAGATACGCAGTATTTT,CASTLGASRRSTDTQYF
TRBJ1-6,-,TRBD1,TRBV2,TGTGCCAGTCTAAGGGGGCCAGAGTTGCATAATTCACCCCTCCACTTT,CASLRGPELHNSPLHF
TRBJ1-5,-,TRBD1,TRBV5-1,TGCGCCAGCAGCTTGTGGGACAGGAGTCAGCCCCAGCATTTT,CASSLWDRSQPQHF
TRBJ1-5,-,TRBD1,TRBV7-2,TGTGCCAGCAGCTTAGGACAGGGGCGGCCCCAGCATTTT,CASSLGQGRPQHF
TRBJ2-7,few,TRBD2,TRBV4-2,TGTGCCAGCAGCCAAGGCGAGGGACTAGTCTCCTACGAGCAGTACTTC,CASSQGEGLVSYEQYF
TRBJ2-1,-,TRBD1,TRBV19,TGTGCCAGTATAGGATTGGGACAGGGGGGAAATGAGCAGTTCTTC,CASIGLGQGGNEQFF
TRBJ2-1,-,TRBD2,TRBV7-9,TGTGCCAGCAGCTTAGGGCGGGGGGCCCGGAATGAGCAGTTCTTC,CASSLGRGARNEQFF